Shown below are 10 T cell receptor beta chains from a single sample sequenced in a study of identical twins (dated by TCRdb to the mid-2010s). Libraries were constructed by 5' RACE. The sample was run on an Illumina HiSeq 2000. In-frame beta chains were kept once TCRdb had trimmed the public reads at Q25 with fastp and called clones with MiXCR. A single entry per CDR3 protein holds the most common genes and DNA from its merged rows. The sample table holds 450,000 or so distinct CDR3 sequences, of which about 14% were seen once. 0.4% to 0.55% of the sample is taken by the ten largest. The data also belong to a second study, concerning yellow fever vaccine responses in identical twins.

Input material: CD4+ T cells sorted from blood. The origin of the receptors is a woman between 18 and 29 years old in good health.

This chain links TRBV20-1 with TRBJ1-1; D ambiguous. The CDR3 runs to 12 residues. Per the germline V gene, CDR1 is DFQATT and CDR2 is SNEGSKA (reference sequence). The CDR3 reads CRLWDQNTEAFF. CDR3 DNA: TGCAGGTTATGGGATCAGAACACTGAAGCTTTCTTT.

This clonotype occurred a few times. This sequence joins TRBV10-3 and TRBJ2-7; 9 bases agree with TRBD1. The V segment lost 5 bases and the J segment 6 bases; nucleotides outside the gene matches: 8. Per the germline V gene, CDR1 is ENHRY and CDR2 is SYGVKD. The CDR3 extends over 14 amino acids. The CDR3 here is CAISSPGQGAEQYF. The CDR3 nucleotides read TGTGCCATCAGTTCTCCGGGACAGGGCGCCGAGCAGTACTTC.

J is TRBJ2-2 and V is TRBV20-1; either TRBD1 or TRBD2 may supply D (6 bases each). Trimming removed 6 bases from V and 4 bases from J, with 15 bases in between. Germline values: CDR1 DFQATT, CDR2 SNEGSKA (reference sequence). The CDR3 runs to 14 residues. The CDR3 is CSAGKGGGTGELFF. The CDR3 DNA is TGCAGTGCCGGGAAGGGGGGCGGCACCGGGGAGCTGTTTTTT.

The chain employs TRBV6-2 or TRBV6-3 and TRBJ2-7, with 7 bases aligning to TRBD2. The V segment lost 6 bases and the J segment 3 bases; nucleotides outside the gene matches: 5. The CDR3 totals 13 residues. In germline, CDR1 is MNHEY, CDR2 SVGEGT. The CDR3 region has the DNA TGTGCCAGCAGGCCTCTAGCGGACTACGAGCAGTACTTC. This codes for CASRPLADYEQYF.

This clonotype was seen more than once but under ten times. The chain carries TRBV7-2 and TRBJ2-2; possibly TRBD1 or TRBD2 for D (6 bases each). Trimming stripped 4 bases from V and 5 bases from J, with 17 bases between. This CDR3 spans 16 amino acids. CDR1 is SGHTA, CDR2 FQGNSA, per germline. The CDR3 region has the DNA TGTGCCAGCAGCTACCGGACAGCCGGGGGAACCGGGGAGCTGTTTTTT. It yields the protein CASSYRTAGGTGELFF. The whole variable domain, filled in from reference TRBV7-2 and TRBJ2-2, reads GAGVSQSPSNKVTEKGKDVELRCDPISGHTALYWYRQSLGQGLEFLIYFQGNSAPDKSGLPSDRFSAERTGGSVSTLTIQRTQQEDSAVYLCASSYRTAGGTGELFFGEGSRLTVL.

This clonotype has more than one count but fewer than ten. The chain uses TRBV4-2 and TRBJ2-5; 9 bases are shared with TRBD1. The CDR3 consists of 15 residues. Germline CDR1 and CDR2: LGHNA and YNFKEQ. V shed 1 base, J shed 5 bases, and the junction held 5 bases outside the gene matches. The CDR3 coding sequence is TGTGCCAGCAGCCAAGTACGGGACAGGGTCGAGACCCAGTACTTC. Protein product: CASSQVRDRVETQYF.

The genes are TRBV5-1 and TRBJ2-2, with 10 bases that match TRBD1. The junction had 6 bases not matched to a gene; V was cut back by 4 bases and J by 3 bases. CDR1 and CDR2 from the germline V gene are SGHRS and YFSETQ. The CDR3 has 16 residues. The CDR3 DNA reads as TGCGCCAGCAGCAACGACAGGGGGCTTGACACCGGGGAGCTGTTTTTT. It encodes CASSNDRGLDTGELFF.

In this sample, this clonotype turned up a few times. V gene TRBV19 combines with J gene TRBJ2-7; 7 bases fit TRBD1. CDR1 LNHDA and CDR2 SQIVND come from the germline V gene (reference sequence). CDR3 length equals 14 residues. The V segment lost 9 bases and the J segment 4 bases; nucleotides outside the gene matches: 12. In DNA, the CDR3 is TGTGCCAGCGCCCGCCGACAGGGAGAATACGAGCAGTACTTC. Translating gives CASARRQGEYEQYF.

This rearrangement joins TRBV7-9 to TRBJ1-4, with D possibly matching TRBD1 (6 bases). Germline assignment: CDR1 SEHNR and CDR2 FQNEAQ (reference sequence). The germline V and J ends were trimmed by 5 bases and 8 bases, with 9 bases remaining between them. CDR3 length: 12 amino acids. CDR3 sequence (DNA): TGTGCCAGCAGCAGGACAGAAGAAAAACTGTTTTTT. Translation: CASSRTEEKLFF.

This clonotype was counted at least ten times. J is TRBJ1-5 and V is TRBV12-3 or TRBV12-4, with D maybe TRBD1 (5 bases). Trimming shortened V by 2 bases and J by 0 bases, and 8 bases separated the two germline ends. This CDR3 spans 15 amino acids. CDR3 DNA: TGTGCCAGCAGTTTAACGACAGATAGCAATCAGCCCCAGCATTTT. Translation: CASSLTTDSNQPQHF.